This T cell receptor beta chain was identified in a study of stem cell transplantation in POMP-related autoinflammatory disease. The overall study: Hypothesis: faulty thymoproteasomes impair CD8+ T-cell selection, skewing TRB repertoires.

CDR3 length: 15 residues. Germline loops: CDR1 SNHLY, CDR2 FYNNEI. V was pared by 7 bases and J by 1 base, with 14 bases between. Notes on the study in general: A trend toward lower repertoire diversity and greater clonality appeared in every analyzed T-cell subset of PRAID patients. Fewer unique TRB V-J gene pairings were identified in patients with PRAID.

The table lists this clone with a few counts. The antigen is undetermined. Sequencing was performed with immunoSEQ multiplex PCR; in TCRdb, only in-frame clones are kept and a portion is missing. The sample consists of about 26,000 clones, roughly four fifths of them appearing once. The source material was CD4+ T cells from PBMCs, sampled before stem cell transplantation. This sequence joins TRBV2 and TRBJ1-5; D remains unclear. The receptor was isolated from a human donor with POMP-related autoinflammation and immune dysregulation (PRAID). CDR3 protein: CASILSKGSNQPQHF. The CDR3 DNA reads as TGTGCCAGCATCCTGTCAAAAGGAAGCAATCAGCCCCAGCATTTT.